These T cell receptor beta chains were read from a single sample in a study of Graves' ophthalmopathy and Graves' hyperthyroidism. Via MiXCR, TCRdb re-called the multiplex PCR reads, giving one row per CDR3 protein. There are 500,000 to 700,000 distinct CDR3 sequences in the sample; 20% to 25% occur only once, and 7.1% lies in the top ten. The sample consisted of peripheral blood. Receptors were obtained from a woman younger than 35 with stable Graves' hyperthyroidism. Some clones in this sample may be carry-over from other donors' samples. Each CDR3 is given with its conserved first and last residue. Fields, in order: J gene, V gene, CDR3 protein.

TRBJ2-7 | TRBV10-3 | CAINHPGQGSYEQYF
TRBJ2-5 | TRBV19 | CASSIPRGTQYF
TRBJ1-1 | TRBV6-1 | CASRTTANTEAFF
TRBJ1-1 | TRBV5-1 | CASSLDLTEAFF
TRBJ2-4 | TRBV7-8 | CASSLSGRGNIQYF
TRBJ1-1 | TRBV7-8 | CASSRDPDTEAFF
TRBJ2-2 | TRBV29-1 | CSGGDREHGELFF
TRBJ1-2 | TRBV3-1 | CASSRSRSDYGYTF
TRBJ2-7 | TRBV11-2 | CASSSLLAGGNEQYF
TRBJ2-2 | TRBV4-2 | CASSQDWTGNTGELFF
TRBJ1-5 | TRBV7-2 | CASSLYVYSNQPQHF
TRBJ2-7 | TRBV12-5 | CASGPQVSGEQYF
TRBJ2-7 | TRBV13 | CASSLWGTGSYEQYF
TRBJ1-2 | TRBV7-9 | CASSLPGSNYGYTF
TRBJ1-5 | TRBV6-5 | CASSQDRGRQPQHF
TRBJ1-5 | TRBV3-1 | CASSQGGARKPQHF
TRBJ2-5 | TRBV19 | CAAKMETQYF
TRBJ2-7 | TRBV2 | CASKTRWGEQYF
TRBJ1-5 | TRBV5-1 | CASSDGAGDQPQHF
TRBJ1-1 | TRBV5-8 | CASSSRRTPHLMNTEAFF
TRBJ1-5 | TRBV12-3/TRBV12-4 | CASSFGQGLGNQPQHF
TRBJ1-6 | TRBV12-3/TRBV12-4 | CASSLSTGSSPLHF
TRBJ1-1 | TRBV11-2 | CASRGDLSAEAFF
TRBJ2-7 | TRBV6-2/TRBV6-3 | CASRGRTGNYEQYF
TRBJ2-7 | TRBV20-1 | CSAAGAQYEQYF
TRBJ2-7 | TRBV9 | CASSPRPGQGRGYEQYF
TRBJ1-1 | TRBV11-2 | CASSLPRTEAFF
TRBJ2-7 | TRBV7-2 | CASSLGPPAPYEQYF
TRBJ1-6 | TRBV15 | CATSREKGESPLHF